These 23 T cell receptor beta chains were all obtained from the same sample, sequenced in a study of blood T cell repertoires in COVID-19. Clones were read by immunoSEQ multiplex PCR, and TCRdb kept only the in-frame ones, dropping some. The top ten clones hold 1.3% to 1.5% of a sample with fewer than 75,000 clones, under 90% of them seen once. Sequencing input: peripheral blood. All receptors derive from a man aged 55 to 70 with acute or convalescent COVID-19.

The V and J genes are TRBV25-1 and TRBJ1-3, with D possibly TRBD1 on 6 matching bases. Germline V gene lookup returns CDR1 MGHDK and CDR2 SYGVNS. The V and J ends lost 4 bases and 1 base respectively, with 8 bases between them. The CDR3 runs to 14 residues. The chain's CDR3 is CASSVTGSGNTIYF. In DNA form, the CDR3 reads TGTGCCAGCAGTGTTACAGGGTCTGGAAACACCATATATTTT. Variable domain in full (rest from reference TRBV25-1 and TRBJ1-3): EADIYQTPRYLVIGTGKKITLECSQTMGHDKMYWYQQDPGMELHLIHYSYGVNSTEKGDLSSESTVSRIRTEHFPLTLESARPSHTSQYLCASSVTGSGNTIYFGEGSWLTVV.

This clone was recorded once. The rearrangement links TRBV30 to TRBJ1-5; D remains unclear. CDR1 is GTSNPN, CDR2 SVGIG, per germline (reference sequence). The length of the CDR3 is 13 residues. V shed 3 bases and J shed 3 bases, with 9 bases lying between them. CDR3 nucleotide sequence: TGTGCCTGGAGCTTGGACTTCAATCAGCCCCAGCATTTT. This translates into CAWSLDFNQPQHF.

The V gene is TRBV18, the J gene TRBJ1-2; D gene ambiguous. Germline V gives CDR1 KGHSH, CDR2 LQKENI. This CDR3 spans 15 amino acids. The V and J ends lost 3 bases and 6 bases respectively, with 17 bases between them. The CDR3 bases are TGTGCCAGCTCACCTTCAGCGCCTCGAGGGAATGGCTACACCTTC. This codes for CASSPSAPRGNGYTF.

This chain uses TRBV28 with TRBJ1-2; TRBD1 matches at 8 bases. Germline CDR1 and CDR2: MDHEN and SYDVKM. CDR3 length equals 14 residues. V was clipped by 6 bases and J by 1 base; unmatched bases: 4. The CDR3 DNA follows: TGTGCCAGCAGGACAGGGGTTGGTAACTATGGCTACACCTTC. It specifies CASRTGVGNYGYTF.

This chain connects TRBV7-6 to TRBJ2-7; 8 bases line up with TRBD1. This CDR3 region has 15 residues. Germline CDR1 and CDR2: SGHVS and FNYEAQ. V was clipped by 1 base and J by 4 bases; unmatched bases: 6. CDR3 DNA: TGTGCCAGCAGCTTAGGAGGGACAGGTTTTTACGAGCAGTACTTC. It yields the protein CASSLGGTGFYEQYF. The full variable domain, completed using reference TRBV7-6 and TRBJ2-7, is GAGVSQSPRYKVTKRGQDVALRCDPISGHVSLYWYRQALGQGPEFLTYFNYEAQQDKSGLPNDRFSAERPEGSISTLTIQRTEQRDSAMYRCASSLGGTGFYEQYFGPGTRLTVT.

This chain links TRBV2 with TRBJ1-4; the match to TRBD1 covers 7 bases. V gave up 0 bases and J gave up 5 bases; unmatched junction bases: 9. From germline, CDR1 is SNHLY and CDR2 FYNNEI. The CDR3 is 17 amino acids. The CDR3 protein is CASSEAGQSSFNEKLFF. Written as DNA, the CDR3 is TGTGCCAGCAGTGAAGCGGGACAGTCTTCCTTCAATGAAAAACTGTTTTTT.

The J gene is TRBJ1-4, the V gene TRBV7-9, with TRBD1 matching over 8 bases. CDR3 length: 16 amino acids. In germline, CDR1 is SEHNR, CDR2 FQNEAQ (reference sequence). V shed 3 bases and J 3 bases; nucleotides not matched to a gene: 6. This CDR3 reads CASSFRGQSANEKLFF. In nucleotides, the CDR3 is TGTGCCAGCAGCTTCAGGGGGCAGTCGGCTAATGAAAAACTGTTTTTT.

CDR3 loop: CASSFGQGGGTEAFF. The CDR3 nucleotides are TGTGCCAGCAGCTTCGGACAGGGAGGGGGAACTGAAGCTTTCTTT. The chain combines TRBV7-9 with TRBJ1-1, with TRBD1 matching 8 bases. V shed 3 bases, J shed 5 bases, and the junction held 8 bases outside the gene matches. The V gene's germline CDR1 is SEHNR and CDR2 FQNEAQ (reference sequence). The CDR3 is made up of 15 amino acids.

This chain joins TRBV10-3 and TRBJ1-1; D is perhaps TRBD1 (6 bases). Trimming removed 6 bases from V and 1 base from J, with 15 bases in between. Per germline, CDR1 ENHRY and CDR2 SYGVKD. The CDR3 sequence is 15 residues long. CDR3 sequence: CAIRAHRDENTEAFF. Here the CDR3 DNA reads TGTGCCATCAGAGCCCACAGGGACGAGAACACTGAAGCTTTCTTT.

This clone was counted a single time. J is TRBJ1-2 and V is TRBV3-1 (or the pseudogene TRBV3-2), with TRBD1 as a possible D gene (5 bases). This CDR3 has 13 amino acids. The germline V and J ends were trimmed by 4 bases and 5 bases, with 11 bases remaining between them. The V gene's germline CDR1 is LGHDT and CDR2 YNNKEL (reference sequence). Written as DNA, the CDR3 is TGTGCCAGCAGCCTGACAGCCGCTTATGGCTACACCTTC. Translated, it gives CASSLTAAYGYTF.

This clone has a handful of counts. The rearrangement joins TRBV24-1 to TRBJ2-2; 9 bases align to TRBD1. Germline trimming cut 2 bases from V and 5 bases from J; bases unmatched to any gene: 5. The CDR3 totals 16 residues. Looked up from germline, CDR1 is KGHDR and CDR2 is SFDVKD. The CDR3 region has the DNA TGTGCCACCAGTGATTCAGGACAGGGGAAAACCGGGGAGCTGTTTTTT. Translated, it gives CATSDSGQGKTGELFF.

This clone was seen only once. V is TRBV11-2 and J is TRBJ1-6; weak D call: TRBD1 (5 bases). CDR3 length equals 13 residues. Germline CDR1 reads SGHAT; CDR2 reads FQNNGV. V gave up 2 bases and J gave up 9 bases, with 8 bases separating them. This CDR3 is CASSLNTGSPLHF. The CDR3 DNA sequence: TGTGCCAGCAGCTTAAATACAGGTTCACCCCTCCACTTT.

The gene calls are TRBV6-1 and TRBJ1-2; D is possibly TRBD1 (5 bases). V lost 0 bases and J lost 4, with 15 bases in between. CDR1 is MNHNS, CDR2 SASEGT, per germline. The CDR3 is 16 residues long. CDR3 coding DNA: TGTGCCAGCAGTGAAGCGGTAGCAGGGTCCGGCTATGGCTACACCTTC. Encoded protein: CASSEAVAGSGYGYTF.

V usage is TRBV2 and J usage is TRBJ1-4; 9 bases agree with TRBD1. This CDR3 is built from 14 residues. Germline loops: CDR1 SNHLY, CDR2 FYNNEI. After removal of 7 bases from V and 8 bases from J, the junction contained 8 bases not matched to a gene. The CDR3 coding sequence is TGTGCCAGCACAAGACAGGGGGTCGGGGAAAAACTGTTTTTT. It specifies CASTRQGVGEKLFF.

The chain employs TRBV7-6 and TRBJ2-2; D might be TRBD1 (6 bases). CDR1 SGHVS and CDR2 FNYEAQ come from the germline V gene. V shed 5 bases and J shed 4 bases, with 11 bases lying between them. The CDR3 loop spans 14 amino acids. CDR3 coding DNA: TGTGCCAGCAGCCCACAGGGTTCCACCGGGGAGCTGTTTTTT. It is translated as CASSPQGSTGELFF.

The chain joins TRBV28 to TRBJ1-6, with no clear D. Germline CDR1 MDHEN, CDR2 SYDVKM. V was pared by 2 bases and J by 9 bases, with 14 bases between. The CDR3 covers 15 residues. The CDR3 region is CASSLGGILVSPLHF. CDR3 DNA: TGTGCCAGCAGTTTAGGAGGGATCTTGGTTTCACCCCTCCACTTT.

CDR3 sequence (DNA): TGCAGTGCTAGTGGCGGTACAGATACGCAGTATTTT. Its protein product is CSASGGTDTQYF. The chain combines TRBV20-1 with TRBJ2-3; the D is unclear. The CDR3 covers 12 residues. Looked up from germline, CDR1 is DFQATT and CDR2 is SNEGSKA (reference sequence). With 3 bases removed from V and 3 bases from J, the gap between germline ends came to 7 bases.

This sequence joins TRBV7-9 and TRBJ2-7; 9 bases map to TRBD2. The V gene end was trimmed by 7 bases and the J gene end by 6 bases; junction bases not matched to a gene: 13. The CDR3 consists of 15 residues. Germline V gene data show CDR1 as SEHNR and CDR2 as FQNEAQ (reference sequence). CDR3 bases: TGTGCCAGCACCAGCAGCGGGGGGACTTTCGGCGAGCAGTACTTC. This sequence encodes CASTSSGGTFGEQYF.

V gene TRBV27 combines with J gene TRBJ2-1; TRBD2 aligns across 8 bases. The CDR3 is 15 residues long. CDR1 is MNHEY and CDR2 is SMNVEV in the germline V gene (reference sequence). Trimming cost V 3 bases and J 2 bases; bases outside gene matches: 3. The CDR3 protein is CASSLSGGAYNEQFF. In DNA, the CDR3 is TGTGCCAGCAGTTTGTCGGGGGGGGCCTACAATGAGCAGTTCTTC.

This chain links TRBV29-1 with TRBJ2-7, with TRBD1 matching 7 bases. Germline V CDR1 and CDR2: SQVTM, ANQGSEA. The CDR3 length is 12 residues. J lost 7 bases, V lost 4 bases, and 7 bases had no gene match. The CDR3 reads CSVARGFEEQYF. In DNA, the CDR3 is TGCAGCGTTGCCAGGGGGTTTGAGGAGCAGTACTTC.

The chain couples TRBV7-2 to TRBJ1-6, with D uncertain. From germline, CDR1 is SGHTA and CDR2 FQGNSA. There are 15 residues in the CDR3. V dropped 0 bases and J dropped 7 bases, with 10 bases sitting between them. CDR3 loop: CASSLAATSNSPLHF. The CDR3 DNA reads as TGTGCCAGCAGCTTAGCGGCCACCTCGAATTCACCCCTCCACTTT.

The chain links TRBV14 to TRBJ1-2, with 9 positions matching TRBD1. The CDR3 covers 15 residues. J lost 9 bases, V lost 0 bases, and 8 bases had no gene match. CDR1 is SGHDN and CDR2 is FVKESK in the germline V gene. CDR3 DNA: TGTGCCAGCAGCCAAGATTTCGGACAGGGGACGAGCTACACCTTC. This translates into CASSQDFGQGTSYTF.

V usage is TRBV10-3 and J usage is TRBJ2-2; TRBD1 might be the D (6 bases). This CDR3 is built from 14 residues. V was pared by 10 bases and J by 4 bases, with 16 bases between. Germline CDR1 and CDR2: ENHRY and SYGVKD. For the CDR3, the DNA is TGTGCCAGTCTCGAGGCAGGGGCCACCGGGGAGCTGTTTTTT. This codes for CASLEAGATGELFF.